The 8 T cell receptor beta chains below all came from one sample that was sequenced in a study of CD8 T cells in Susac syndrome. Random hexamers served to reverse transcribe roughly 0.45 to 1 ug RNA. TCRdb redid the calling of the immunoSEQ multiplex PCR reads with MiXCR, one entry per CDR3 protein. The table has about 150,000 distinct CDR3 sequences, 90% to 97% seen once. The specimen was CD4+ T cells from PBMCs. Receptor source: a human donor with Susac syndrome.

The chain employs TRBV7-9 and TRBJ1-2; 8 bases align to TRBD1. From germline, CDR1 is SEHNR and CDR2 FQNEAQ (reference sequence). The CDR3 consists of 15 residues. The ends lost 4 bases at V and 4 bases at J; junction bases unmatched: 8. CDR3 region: CASSSGDRTFYGYTF. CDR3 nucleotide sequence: TGTGCCAGCAGCTCCGGGGACAGGACGTTCTATGGCTACACCTTC.

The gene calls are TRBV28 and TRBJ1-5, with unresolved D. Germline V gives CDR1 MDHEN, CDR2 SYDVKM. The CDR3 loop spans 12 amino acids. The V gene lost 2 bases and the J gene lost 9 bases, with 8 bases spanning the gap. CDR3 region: CASSLILWPQHF. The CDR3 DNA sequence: TGTGCCAGCAGTTTAATCTTGTGGCCCCAGCATTTT.

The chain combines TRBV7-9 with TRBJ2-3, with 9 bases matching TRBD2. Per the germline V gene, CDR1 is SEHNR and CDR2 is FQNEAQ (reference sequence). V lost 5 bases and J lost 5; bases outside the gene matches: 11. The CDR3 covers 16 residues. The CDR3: CASSDPREGRVDTQYF. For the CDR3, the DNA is TGTGCCAGCAGCGACCCGCGGGAGGGCCGGGTAGATACGCAGTATTTT.

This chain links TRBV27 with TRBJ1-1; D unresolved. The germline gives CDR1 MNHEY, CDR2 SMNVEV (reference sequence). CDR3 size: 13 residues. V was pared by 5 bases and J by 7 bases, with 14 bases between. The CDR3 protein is CASSLRGQSEAFF. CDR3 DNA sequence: TGTGCCAGCAGTCTCCGAGGCCAAAGTGAAGCTTTCTTT.

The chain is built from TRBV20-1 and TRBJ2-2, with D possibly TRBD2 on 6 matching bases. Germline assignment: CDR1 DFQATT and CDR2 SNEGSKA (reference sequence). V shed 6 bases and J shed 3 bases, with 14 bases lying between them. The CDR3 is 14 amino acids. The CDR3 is CSAKRTGDTGELFF. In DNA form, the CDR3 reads TGCAGTGCAAAGAGGACGGGGGACACCGGGGAGCTGTTTTTT.

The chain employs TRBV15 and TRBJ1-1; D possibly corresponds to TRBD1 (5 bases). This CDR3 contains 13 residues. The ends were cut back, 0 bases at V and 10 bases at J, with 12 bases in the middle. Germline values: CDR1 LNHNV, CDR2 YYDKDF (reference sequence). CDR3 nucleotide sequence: TGTGCCACCAGCAGAGATACGTCGGGGCGAGCTTTCTTT. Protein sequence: CATSRDTSGRAFF.

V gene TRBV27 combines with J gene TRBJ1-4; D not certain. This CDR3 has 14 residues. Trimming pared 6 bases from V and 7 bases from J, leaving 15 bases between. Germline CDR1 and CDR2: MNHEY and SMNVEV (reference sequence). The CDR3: CASSPLAKLEKLFF. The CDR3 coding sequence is TGTGCCAGCAGCCCCCTCGCTAAACTTGAAAAACTGTTTTTT.

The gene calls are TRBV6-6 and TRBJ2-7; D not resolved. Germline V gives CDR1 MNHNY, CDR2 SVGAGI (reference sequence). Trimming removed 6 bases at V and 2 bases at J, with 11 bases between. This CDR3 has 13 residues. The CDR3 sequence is CASSPGRAYEQYF. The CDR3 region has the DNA TGTGCCAGCAGCCCCGGGCGAGCCTACGAGCAGTACTTC.